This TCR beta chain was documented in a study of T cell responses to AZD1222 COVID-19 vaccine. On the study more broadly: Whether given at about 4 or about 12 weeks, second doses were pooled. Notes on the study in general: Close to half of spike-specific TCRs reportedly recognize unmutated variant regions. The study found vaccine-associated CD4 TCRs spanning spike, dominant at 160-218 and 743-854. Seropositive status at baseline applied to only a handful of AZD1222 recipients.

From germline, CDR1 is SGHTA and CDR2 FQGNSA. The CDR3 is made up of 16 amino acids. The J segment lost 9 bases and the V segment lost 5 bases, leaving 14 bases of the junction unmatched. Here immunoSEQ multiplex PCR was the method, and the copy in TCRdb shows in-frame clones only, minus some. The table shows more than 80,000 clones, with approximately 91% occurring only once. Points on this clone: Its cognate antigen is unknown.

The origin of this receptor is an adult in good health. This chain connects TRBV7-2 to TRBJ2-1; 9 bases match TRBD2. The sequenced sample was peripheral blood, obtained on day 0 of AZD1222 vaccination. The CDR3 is CASSPPGGLATGEQFF. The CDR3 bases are TGTGCCAGCAGCCCACCGGGGGGACTAGCTACTGGTGAGCAGTTCTTC.